These T cell receptor beta chains were read from a single sample in a study of T cell repertoires in cytomegalovirus infection. TCRdb processed the reads anew with MiXCR; each CDR3 protein has one entry. The sample holds approximately 200,000 distinct CDR3 sequences, approximately 22% seen once. Input material: CD8+ T cells from PBMCs. These receptors were collected from a human donor in good health (CMV status not recorded). Some clones in this sample may be carry-over from other donors' samples. Each CDR3 is given with its conserved first and last residue. D genes are given only for firm matches. The size of a clone is reported for some rows only, either as once, few or many, or as a class for expanded clones.

>.|.|TRBJ1-1|TRBV4-1|15
TGCGCCAGCAGCCCCTTCGCGGTAGGACACACTGAAGCTTTCTTT
CASSPFAVGHTEAFF
>TRBD1|.|TRBJ2-7|TRBV7-9|15
TGTGTCAGCAGTCCCTTCCGGGACAGGACCTACGAGCAGTACTTC
CVSSPFRDRTYEQYF
>.|few|TRBJ2-7|TRBV7-7|13
TGTGCCAGCAGCCCTCGGGCGGGGTACGAGCAGTACTTC
CASSPRAGYEQYF
>.|few|TRBJ2-6|TRBV12-3/TRBV12-4|13
TGTGCCAGCAGGCCTTTTGGGGCCAACGTCCTGACTTTC
CASRPFGANVLTF
>.|.|TRBJ1-1|TRBV10-3|17
TGTGCCATCAGTGGGGTGCCGGGCCAAAGGTCGTACACTGAAGCTTTCTTT
CAISGVPGQRSYTEAFF
>.|few|TRBJ2-7|TRBV28|14
TGTGCCAGCAGTGCTACCGGGACCCTGTACGAGCAGTACTTC
CASSATGTLYEQYF
>.|.|TRBJ1-5|TRBV2|16
TGTGCCAGCAGTGACGAGCTACGGGACGGCAATCAGCCCCAGCATTTT
CASSDELRDGNQPQHF
>TRBD2|many|TRBJ2-7|TRBV12-3/TRBV12-4|17
TGTGCCAGCAGTTTGATCAGCGGGGGGGCCTTAACGCACGAGCAGTACTTC
CASSLISGGALTHEQYF
>.|many|TRBJ2-3|TRBV11-2|12
TGTGCCAGCAGCTTAGCGGCAGATACGCAGTATTTT
CASSLAADTQYF
>TRBD1|few|TRBJ2-7|TRBV7-9|14
TGTGCCAGCAGCCCGGGACAGGGGATTGACGAGCAGTACTTC
CASSPGQGIDEQYF
>TRBD2|once|TRBJ2-3|TRBV20-1|15
TGCAGTGCCAAAATCCTAGCGGGAGTCACAGATACGCAGTATTTT
CSAKILAGVTDTQYF
>.|.|TRBJ1-2|TRBV14|15
TGTGCCAGCAGCCAAGTACTCCAGGCGGACTATGGCTACACCTTC
CASSQVLQADYGYTF
>.|many|TRBJ1-2|TRBV4-1|15
TGCGCCAGCAGCCAAGATGCGGCGGAGGGCTATGGCTACACCTTC
CASSQDAAEGYGYTF
>.|few|TRBJ1-2|TRBV5-6|13
TGTGCCAGCAGCCCTGGTTCTGCCTATGGCTACACCTTC
CASSPGSAYGYTF
>.|few|TRBJ2-7|TRBV10-3|14
TGTGCCAGCCCTCGGAGACCCCTTAACTACGAGCAGTACTTC
CASPRRPLNYEQYF
>.|many|TRBJ1-3|TRBV4-2|16
TGTGCCAGCAGCCAAGATAGAGGAGGGAGTGGAAACACCATATATTTT
CASSQDRGGSGNTIYF
>TRBD1|few|TRBJ1-1|TRBV13|14
TGTGCCAGCAGCTCCGGGACAGGGTACACTGAAGCTTTCTTT
CASSSGTGYTEAFF
>TRBD1|.|TRBJ2-1|TRBV7-9|13
TGTGCCAGCGAGGGACAGTCCAACAATGAGCAGTTCTTC
CASEGQSNNEQFF
>TRBD1|.|TRBJ2-2|TRBV20-1|19
TGCAGTGCTAGAGATTTTCGCGGGACAGGGGGCATCAACACCGGGGAGCTGTTTTTT
CSARDFRGTGGINTGELFF
>.|.|TRBJ1-5|TRBV24-1|17
TGTGTCACCAGTGATCACGGGGTTCAAAAGGGCAATCAGCCCCAGCATTTT
CVTSDHGVQKGNQPQHF
>.|.|TRBJ1-1|TRBV7-6|16
TGTGCCAGCAGCTTAGCGTATCCGGCAGTGGACACTGAAGCTTTCTTT
CASSLAYPAVDTEAFF
>TRBD1|few|TRBJ2-7|TRBV6-1|11
TGTGCCAGCAAGACAGGGCTGGAGCAGTACTTC
CASKTGLEQYF
>.|few|TRBJ1-1|TRBV28|14
TGTGCCAGCAGTCTGACAGAAGGGAACACTGAAGCTTTCTTT
CASSLTEGNTEAFF
>.|.|TRBJ2-3|TRBV5-1|14
TGCGCCAGCAGCCCCGGAGCGGCGGGAGATACGCAGTATTTT
CASSPGAAGDTQYF
>TRBD1|many|TRBJ2-2|TRBV28|16
TGTGCCAGCAGTTCCCTGGGGACAGGGTTAACCGGGGAGCTGTTTTTT
CASSSLGTGLTGELFF
>.|many|TRBJ2-7|TRBV7-6|15
TGTGCCTCCGCAACCCTGGACGGACCCTACGTGGAGCAGTACTTC
CASATLDGPYVEQYF
>.|few|TRBJ2-1|TRBV15|12
TGTGCCACCAGCAAGTCCTCCAATGAGCAGTTCTTC
CATSKSSNEQFF
>.|.|TRBJ2-3|TRBV12-5|16
TGTGCTAGTGGTTTGGTAGTCACTCTAATTACAGATACGCAGTATTTT
CASGLVVTLITDTQYF
>.|many|TRBJ2-2|TRBV7-9|16
TGTGCCAGCAGCTTCAAGCGGTCAGGCGGGTCCGGGGAGCTGTTTTTT
CASSFKRSGGSGELFF
>TRBD2|few|TRBJ2-1|TRBV2|14
TGTGCCAGCAGTGAAGTGAACGGGGGGAATGAGCAGTTCTTC
CASSEVNGGNEQFF
>TRBD2|many|TRBJ2-2|TRBV7-6|16
TGTGCCAGCAGCTCCGGGACTAGCGGGGGCACCGGGGAGCTGTTTTTT
CASSSGTSGGTGELFF
>TRBD2|.|TRBJ2-1|TRBV7-6|16
TGTGCCAGCAGCCATCATCTAGCGGGGGGGCCCACTGAGCAGTTCTTC
CASSHHLAGGPTEQFF
>.|few|TRBJ2-3|TRBV27|14
TGTGCCAGCAGTCCCCTGGGGGTGACAGATACGCAGTATTTT
CASSPLGVTDTQYF
>.|few|TRBJ2-2|TRBV20-1|13
TGCAGTGCTCAGGACGGTAACACCGGGGAGCTGTTTTTT
CSAQDGNTGELFF
>TRBD1|.|TRBJ2-7|TRBV28|15
TGTGCCAGCAGCTTATCCGGGACAGCAATGTACGAGCAGTACTTC
CASSLSGTAMYEQYF
>.|many|TRBJ1-2|TRBV11-2|13
TGTGCCAGCACCTCCAAAGGGGGAGCGGGCTACACCTTC
CASTSKGGAGYTF
>TRBD1|few|TRBJ2-1|TRBV7-9|13
TGTGCCAGCAGCCAGGTTCCGGGACAGGGTCAGTTCTTC
CASSQVPGQGQFF
>.|.|TRBJ2-1|TRBV29-1|12
TGCAGCGTTCTCTGGTTGGCGGATGAGCAGTTCTTC
CSVLWLADEQFF
>.|few|TRBJ2-5|TRBV2|12
TGTGCCAGCAGTGAAGGGTCAGAGACCCAGTACTTC
CASSEGSETQYF
>TRBD1|many|TRBJ2-1|TRBV7-3|16
TGTGCCAGCAGCCCGCGGGACAGGGGGCCCTACAATGAGCAGTTCTTC
CASSPRDRGPYNEQFF